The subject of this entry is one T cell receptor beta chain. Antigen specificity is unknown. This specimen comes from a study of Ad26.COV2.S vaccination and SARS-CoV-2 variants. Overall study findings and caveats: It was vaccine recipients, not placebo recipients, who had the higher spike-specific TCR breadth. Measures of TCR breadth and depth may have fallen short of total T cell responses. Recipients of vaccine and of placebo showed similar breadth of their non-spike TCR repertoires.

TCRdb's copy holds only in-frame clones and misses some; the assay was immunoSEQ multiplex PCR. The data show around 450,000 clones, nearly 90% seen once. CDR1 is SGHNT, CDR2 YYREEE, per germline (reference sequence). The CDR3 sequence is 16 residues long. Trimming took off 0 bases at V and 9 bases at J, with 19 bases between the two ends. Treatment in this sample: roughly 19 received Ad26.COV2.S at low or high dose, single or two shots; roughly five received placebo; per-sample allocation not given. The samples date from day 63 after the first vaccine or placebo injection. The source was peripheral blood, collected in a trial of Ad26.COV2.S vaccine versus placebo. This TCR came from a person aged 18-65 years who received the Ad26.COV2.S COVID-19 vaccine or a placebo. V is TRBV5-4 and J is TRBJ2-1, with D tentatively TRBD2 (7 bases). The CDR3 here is CASSLAGARGRVEQFF. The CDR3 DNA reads TGTGCCAGCAGCTTGGCAGGAGCTAGGGGGAGGGTTGAGCAGTTCTTC.